This TCR beta chain was recovered during a study of beta chain features in type 1 diabetes. The investigators reverse transcribed all of the isolated RNA, so they sequenced expressed TCRB transcripts. Some clones are missing from TCRdb's copy, which holds only in-frame ones; the method was immunoSEQ multiplex PCR. Among 600,000 to 650,000 clones listed, 15% to 19% were seen once. Only a few counts were recorded for this clone. As yet, its antigen is unknown. With 5 bases removed from V and 7 bases from J, the gap between germline ends came to 11 bases. The V gene's germline CDR1 is LNHDA and CDR2 SQIVND (reference sequence). The CDR3 runs 12 residues. A single heparinised draw of approximately 100 mL on average was taken per donor. Study observations and caveats: Researchers caution that PCR might favor shorter templates, equally among patients and controls.

This TCR was sampled from a man between 18 and 29 years old in good health. This rearrangement joins TRBV19 to TRBJ1-2; unclear D gene. Sequencing was carried out using naive CD4+ T cells from blood. DNA for the CDR3: TGTGCCAGTAGTTTTATGCGTCTTGGCTACACCTTC. Protein product: CASSFMRLGYTF. The variable domain in full, completed from reference TRBV19 and TRBJ1-2, reads DGGITQSPKYLFRKEGQNVTLSCEQNLNHDAMYWYRQDPGQGLRLIYYSQIVNDFQKGDIAEGYSVSREKKESFPLTVTSAQKNPTAFYLCASSFMRLGYTFGSGTRLTVV.